These T cell receptor beta chains were read from a single sample in a study of blood T cell repertoires in COVID-19. Method: immunoSEQ multiplex PCR; TCRdb's copy keeps in-frame clones and lacks some. The table includes about 97,000 clones, 70% to 90% detected once. Sequenced material: peripheral blood. Receptors originate from a human donor in a cohort sampled during active COVID-19. The CDR3 runs from the conserved cysteine through the conserved F or W. A D gene is named only where the DNA matches it firmly. Part of the rows lack a size; the others show once, few, many or a class for expanded clones.

cdr3_nt | cdr3_aa | clone_size | d_call | j_call | v_call
TGTGCCAGCAGTTTAGTCGGGGTTACAGGGGAGACCCAGTACTTC | CASSLVGVTGETQYF | . | . | TRBJ2-5 | TRBV27
TGTGCCAGCAGTTTTCTGTCCTCTCTCGAGCAGTACTTC | CASSFLSSLEQYF | once | . | TRBJ2-7 | TRBV28
TGTGCCAGCAGTCCCGGGACAGGCCTCGGCACTGAAGCTTTCTTT | CASSPGTGLGTEAFF | few | TRBD1 | TRBJ1-1 | TRBV6-5
TGTGCCAGCAGGGGACAGGGGGGCTCCTACGAGCAGTACTTC | CASRGQGGSYEQYF | . | TRBD1 | TRBJ2-7 | TRBV18
TGTGCCAGCAGCCCCTACGCCGGGGTTGGAGAGACCCAGTACTTC | CASSPYAGVGETQYF | few | . | TRBJ2-5 | TRBV5-6
TGTGCCAGTAGTATCGGTGGCCTAGTTTATGGAAACACCATATATTTT | CASSIGGLVYGNTIYF | once | . | TRBJ1-3 | TRBV19
TGTGCCAGCAGCCCCTCACCCGGGACAGGGTATGTCGAAAAACTGTTTTTT | CASSPSPGTGYVEKLFF | . | TRBD1 | TRBJ1-4 | TRBV3-1/TRBV3-2
TGTGCCAGCAGTGAAAGCAACAGGGTAGCCTACGAGCAGTACTTC | CASSESNRVAYEQYF | . | . | TRBJ2-7 | TRBV25-1
TGTGCCAGCAGTTACCCGGGGGACACTGAAGCTTTCTTT | CASSYPGDTEAFF | . | . | TRBJ1-1 | TRBV6-5
TGTGCCAGCAGCTTGGGGATCCCAGCGGGAGGCCACTACGAGCAGTACTTC | CASSLGIPAGGHYEQYF | . | TRBD2 | TRBJ2-7 | TRBV5-4
TGTGCCAGCAGTTCCCCCCGGCAGCCCCAGCATTTT | CASSSPRQPQHF | . | . | TRBJ1-5 | TRBV28
TGCAGCGTTGAATTAGTACCGGGTTTTACCAATGAGCAGTTCTTC | CSVELVPGFTNEQFF | . | . | TRBJ2-1 | TRBV29-1
TGTGCCAGTAGTACTTTGGGACAGGCGGTTGGCTACACCTTC | CASSTLGQAVGYTF | . | TRBD1 | TRBJ1-2 | TRBV19
TGTGCCAGCAGTAGGGACAGATTCAATGAGCAGTTCTTC | CASSRDRFNEQFF | . | TRBD1 | TRBJ2-1 | TRBV6-5
TGCGCCAGCAGCGGGACAGGGACCGGTGGCTACACCTTC | CASSGTGTGGYTF | . | TRBD1 | TRBJ1-2 | TRBV5-1
TGTGCCAGCAGCTTAAGGGGGAAAACTGAAGCTTTCTTT | CASSLRGKTEAFF | . | . | TRBJ1-1 | TRBV7-9
TGTGCCAGCAGCTTGGATGTGGGGAGTGATCAGCCCCAGCATTTT | CASSLDVGSDQPQHF | . | . | TRBJ1-5 | TRBV5-4
TGCGCCAGCAGTCGCGGGACGGTGAACACCGGGGAGCTGTTTTTT | CASSRGTVNTGELFF | . | . | TRBJ2-2 | TRBV4-3
TGTGCCAGCAGCCCAGTTCCGGGAGGCTATGGCTACACCTTC | CASSPVPGGYGYTF | . | . | TRBJ1-2 | TRBV7-9
TGCGCCAGCAGCTTGGGGACAGGAGGCTTCCACGAGCAGTACTTC | CASSLGTGGFHEQYF | . | TRBD1 | TRBJ2-7 | TRBV5-1
TGTGCCAGCAGCTCTCTCCCAGCGTACGAGCAGTACTTC | CASSSLPAYEQYF | . | . | TRBJ2-7 | TRBV7-9
TGTGCCAGCAGCTCACGGACTAGCGGTAACCGGGATACGCAGTATTTT | CASSSRTSGNRDTQYF | . | TRBD2 | TRBJ2-3 | TRBV7-3
TGTGCCAGCAGTACGACAGGGGGCTTTACTGAAGCTTTCTTT | CASSTTGGFTEAFF | few | TRBD1 | TRBJ1-1 | TRBV28
TGTGCCACCAGCAGGGGAGCGGGAGGGCCCATTCGCACCGGGGAGCTGTTTTTT | CATSRGAGGPIRTGELFF | . | TRBD2 | TRBJ2-2 | TRBV15
TGTGCCAGCAGCTGGACAGGGAGCAATCAGCCCCAGCATTTT | CASSWTGSNQPQHF | . | TRBD1 | TRBJ1-5 | TRBV5-5